This T cell receptor beta chain comes out of a study of early T cells in non-severe SARS-CoV-2 infection. The wider study: The study sequenced bulk RNA from unsorted whole blood, with chains unpaired. General study results and limits: VDJdb matching favored anti-spike CD8 responses, missing private and CD4 specificities.

To note about this clonotype: Its antigen is unidentified.

TCRdb fed the 5' RACE reads into MiXCR, producing one record per CDR3 protein. This table has around 56,000 distinct CDR3 sequences, approximately 13% appearing once. The CDR3 extends over 14 amino acids. Germline CDR1 and CDR2: SGHRS and YFSETQ. The V end lost 4 bases, the J end lost 5 bases, and 13 bases lay between the germline ends. The sample was whole blood, taken at baseline. The TCR was taken from an adult who was a healthcare worker with PCR-confirmed SARS-CoV-2 infection or an uninfected control (not recorded which). The chain carries TRBV5-1 and TRBJ1-5; D perhaps matches TRBD1 (5 bases). The CDR3 coding sequence is TGCGCCAGCAGCGAGCGACCGGGGGATCAGCCCCAGCATTTT. This codes for CASSERPGDQPQHF.